The 9 T cell receptor beta chains below come from one sample, sequenced in a study of cytomegalovirus exposure and HLA in healthy donors. This PCR relied on a set of 60 Vbeta primers and 13 Jbeta primers. Some clones are missing from TCRdb's copy, which holds only in-frame ones; the method was immunoSEQ multiplex PCR. This sample's clone table lists 100,000 to 150,000 clones. Specimen: PBMCs. These receptors all stem from a young man in good health and CMV-seronegative.

The V call is TRBV13, the J call TRBJ2-7; TRBD1 agrees at 7 bases. This CDR3 is built from 14 residues. Germline values: CDR1 PRHDT, CDR2 FYEKMQ (reference sequence). After removal of 5 bases from V and 1 base from J, the junction contained 5 bases not matched to a gene. The CDR3 DNA reads as TGTGCCAGCAGCGTACGGGACAGTTCCTACGAGCAGTACTTC. This gives the protein CASSVRDSSYEQYF.

The rearrangement joins TRBV7-2 to TRBJ2-4; D is possibly TRBD1 (6 bases). The CDR3 covers 15 residues. V dropped 7 bases and J dropped 0 bases, with 13 bases sitting between them. From germline, CDR1 is SGHTA and CDR2 FQGNSA. The CDR3 nucleotides read TGTGCCAGCACCCTAACAGGGCTAGCCAAAAACATTCAGTACTTC. Its protein is CASTLTGLAKNIQYF.

This chain uses TRBV6-5 with TRBJ1-2, with 11 nucleotides matching TRBD1. Germline CDR1 and CDR2: MNHEY and SVGAGI. V was pared by 5 bases and J by 4 bases, with 6 bases of the junction left unmatched. The CDR3 sequence is 15 residues long. This CDR3 reads CASSAGQGVAYGYTF. In nucleotides, the CDR3 is TGTGCCAGCAGTGCGGGACAGGGGGTCGCCTATGGCTACACCTTC.

This chain connects TRBV11-3 to TRBJ2-7, with 7 nucleotides matching TRBD1. The germline CDR1 and CDR2 sequences are SGHNT and YENEEA. The CDR3 sequence is 18 residues long. Germline trimming cut 4 bases from V and 2 bases from J; bases unmatched to any gene: 17. The DNA for the CDR3 is TGTGCCAGCAGCTCATATCTTATGACCCGGGACAGAGCCTACGAGCAGTACTTC. This translates into CASSSYLMTRDRAYEQYF.

As regards this clone: Other DNA variants within this sample encode the same CDR3. The V and J genes are TRBV7-2 and TRBJ1-1, with D unresolved. The V and J ends lost 1 base and 1 base respectively, with 4 bases between them. CDR1 is SGHTA and CDR2 is FQGNSA in the germline V gene. The CDR3 extends over 13 amino acids. This CDR3 reads CASSLGANTEAFF. Here the CDR3 DNA reads TGTGCCAGCAGCTTAGGGGCGAACACTGAAGCTTTCTTT.

CDR3 protein: CASSPQGGLSTDTQYF. The CDR3 DNA follows: TGCGCCAGCAGCCCCCAAGGAGGTTTATCCACAGATACGCAGTATTTT. The chain uses TRBV5-1 and TRBJ2-3; a weak D match, TRBD2 (5 bases). Germline CDR1 and CDR2: SGHRS and YFSETQ. The ends were cut back, 4 bases at V and 2 bases at J, with 17 bases in the middle. CDR3 size: 16 residues.

The J gene is TRBJ2-1, the V gene TRBV9; TRBD2 matches at 10 bases. The V segment lost 1 base and the J segment 8 bases; nucleotides outside the gene matches: 27. The CDR3 is 22 amino acids. CDR1 is SGDLS, CDR2 YYNGEE, per germline. In DNA form, the CDR3 reads TGTGCCAGCAGCGTACCCCTAGCGGGAGTTGAACCCTCGCCTACTTCCCCTCATGAGCAGTTCTTC. Translated, it gives CASSVPLAGVEPSPTSPHEQFF. The entire variable domain, with the rest obtained from reference TRBV9 and TRBJ2-1, is as follows: DSGVTQTPKHLITATGQRVTLRCSPRSGDLSVYWYQQSLDQGLQFLIQYYNGEERAKGNILERFSAQQFPDLHSELNLSSLELGDSALYFCASSVPLAGVEPSPTSPHEQFFGPGTRLTVL.

V is TRBV5-1 and J is TRBJ2-3, with TRBD2 identical over 9 bases. The CDR3 runs 15 residues. After removal of 5 bases from V and 3 bases from J, the junction contained 7 bases not matched to a gene. Germline CDR1 is SGHRS and CDR2 is YFSETQ. CDR3 sequence: CASSSGLAGTDTQYF. The CDR3 DNA sequence: TGCGCCAGCAGTTCGGGACTAGCCGGAACAGATACGCAGTATTTT.

This chain joins TRBV27 and TRBJ2-5, with TRBD1 matching over 8 bases. The length of the CDR3 is 15 residues. The germline V gene encodes CDR1 MNHEY and CDR2 SMNVEV (reference sequence). The trim removed 10 bases at V and 5 bases at J, leaving 15 bases unmatched. The CDR3, as DNA: TGTGCCACCTTTGGCAGGGGGCCATCGGGTGAGACCCAGTACTTC. Translating it yields CATFGRGPSGETQYF.